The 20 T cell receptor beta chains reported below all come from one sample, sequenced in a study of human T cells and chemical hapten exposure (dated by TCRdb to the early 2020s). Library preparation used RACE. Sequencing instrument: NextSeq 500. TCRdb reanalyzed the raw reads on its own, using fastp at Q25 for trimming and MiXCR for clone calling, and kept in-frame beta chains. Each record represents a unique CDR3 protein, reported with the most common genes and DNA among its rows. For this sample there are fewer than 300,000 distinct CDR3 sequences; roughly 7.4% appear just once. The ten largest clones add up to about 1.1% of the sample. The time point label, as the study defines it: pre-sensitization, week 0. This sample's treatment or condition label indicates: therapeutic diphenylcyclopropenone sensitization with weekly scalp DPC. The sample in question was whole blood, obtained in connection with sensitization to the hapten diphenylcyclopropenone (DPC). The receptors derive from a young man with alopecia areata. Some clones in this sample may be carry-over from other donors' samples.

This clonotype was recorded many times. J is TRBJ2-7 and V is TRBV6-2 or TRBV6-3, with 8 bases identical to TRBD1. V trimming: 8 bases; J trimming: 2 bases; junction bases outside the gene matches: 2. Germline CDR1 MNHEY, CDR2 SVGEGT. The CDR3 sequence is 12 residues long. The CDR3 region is CASGQGPYEQYV. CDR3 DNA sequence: TGTGCCAGCGGACAGGGCCCCTACGAGCAGTACGTC.

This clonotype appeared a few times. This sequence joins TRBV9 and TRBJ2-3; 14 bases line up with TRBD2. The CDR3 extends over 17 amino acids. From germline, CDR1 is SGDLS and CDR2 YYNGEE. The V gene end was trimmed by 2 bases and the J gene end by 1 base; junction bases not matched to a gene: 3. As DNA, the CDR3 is TGTGCCAGCAGCGTTGGGACTAGCGGGGGAGGCACAGATACGCAGTATTTT. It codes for CASSVGTSGGGTDTQYF.

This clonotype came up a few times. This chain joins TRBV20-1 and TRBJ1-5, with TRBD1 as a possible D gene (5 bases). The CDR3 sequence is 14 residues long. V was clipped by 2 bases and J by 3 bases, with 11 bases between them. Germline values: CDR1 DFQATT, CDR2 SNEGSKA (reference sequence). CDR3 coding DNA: TGCAGTGCTAGATACAGGCAGTACAATCAGCCCCAGCATTTT. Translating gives CSARYRQYNQPQHF.

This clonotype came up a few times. Here the CDR3 reads CAISESIVGEQYV. The DNA for the CDR3 is TGTGCCATCAGTGAGTCGATAGTGGGGGAGCAGTACGTC. The chain combines TRBV10-3 with TRBJ2-7; no reliable D call. Germline V gives CDR1 ENHRY, CDR2 SYGVKD. The CDR3 sequence is 13 residues long. Trimming removed 0 bases at V and 7 bases at J, with 10 bases between.

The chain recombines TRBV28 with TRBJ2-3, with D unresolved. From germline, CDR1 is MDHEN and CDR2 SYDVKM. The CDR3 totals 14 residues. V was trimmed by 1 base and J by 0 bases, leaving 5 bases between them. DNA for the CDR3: TGTGCCAGCAGTTTATTACGCAGCACAGATACGCAGTATTTT. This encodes CASSLLRSTDTQYF.

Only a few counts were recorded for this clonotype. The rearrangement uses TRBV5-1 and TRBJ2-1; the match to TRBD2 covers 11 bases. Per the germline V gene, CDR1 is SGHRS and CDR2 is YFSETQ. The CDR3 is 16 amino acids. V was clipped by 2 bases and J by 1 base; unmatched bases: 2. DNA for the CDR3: TGCGCCAGCAGCTTCCCTAGCGGGGGGTCCTACAATGAGCAGTTCTTC. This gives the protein CASSFPSGGSYNEQFF. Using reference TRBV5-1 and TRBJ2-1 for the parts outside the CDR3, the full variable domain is KAGVTQTPRYLIKTRGQQVTLSCSPISGHRSVSWYQQTPGQGLQFLFEYFSETQRNKGNFPGRFSGRQFSNSRSEMNVSTLELGDSALYLCASSFPSGGSYNEQFFGPGTRLTVL.

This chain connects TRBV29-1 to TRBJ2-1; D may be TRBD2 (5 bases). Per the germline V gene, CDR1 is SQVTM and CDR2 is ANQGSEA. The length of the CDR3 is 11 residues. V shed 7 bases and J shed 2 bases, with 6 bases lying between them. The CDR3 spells CSGLTYNEQFF. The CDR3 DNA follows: TGCAGCGGACTAACCTACAATGAGCAGTTCTTC.

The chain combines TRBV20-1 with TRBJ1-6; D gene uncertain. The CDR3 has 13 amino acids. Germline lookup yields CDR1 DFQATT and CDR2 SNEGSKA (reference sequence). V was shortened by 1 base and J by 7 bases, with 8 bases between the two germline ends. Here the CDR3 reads CSARGVDNSPLHF. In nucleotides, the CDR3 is TGCAGTGCTAGAGGGGTGGACAATTCACCCCTCCACTTT.

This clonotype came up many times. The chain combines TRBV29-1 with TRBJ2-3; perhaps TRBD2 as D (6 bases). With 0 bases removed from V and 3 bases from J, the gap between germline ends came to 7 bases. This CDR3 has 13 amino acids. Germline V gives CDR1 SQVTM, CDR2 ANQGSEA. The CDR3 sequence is CSVEDLATDTQYF. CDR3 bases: TGCAGCGTTGAAGATCTAGCGACAGATACGCAGTATTTT.

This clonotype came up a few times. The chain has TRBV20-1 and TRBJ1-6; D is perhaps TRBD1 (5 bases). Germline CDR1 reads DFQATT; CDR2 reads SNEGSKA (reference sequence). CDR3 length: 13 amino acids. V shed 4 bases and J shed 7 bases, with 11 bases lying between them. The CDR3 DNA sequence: TGCAGTGCTATCTACAGGAGGAATTCACCCCTCCACTTT. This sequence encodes CSAIYRRNSPLHF.

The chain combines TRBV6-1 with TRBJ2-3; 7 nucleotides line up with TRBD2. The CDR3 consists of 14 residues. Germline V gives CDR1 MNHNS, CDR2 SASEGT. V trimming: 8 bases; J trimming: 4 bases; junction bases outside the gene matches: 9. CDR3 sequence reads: CASLGLLDADTQYF. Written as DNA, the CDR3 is TGTGCCAGCTTGGGACTATTAGACGCAGATACGCAGTATTTT.

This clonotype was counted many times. The CDR3 nucleotides read TGTGCCAGCAGCTTGGGTGGGGGCAGGGATACGCAGTATTTT. This translates into CASSLGGGRDTQYF. This chain joins TRBV7-3 and TRBJ2-3, with a tentative D call TRBD1 (6 bases). This CDR3 region has 14 residues. Germline CDR1 is SGHTA and CDR2 is FQGTGA. The V end was cut by 3 bases, the J end by 6 bases, with 13 bases between.

The CDR3, as DNA: TGCAGCGATGGACAGTCCCCACCCCGAGGCTACACCTTC. This codes for CSDGQSPPRGYTF. V and J are TRBV29-1 and TRBJ1-2; D is perhaps TRBD1 (6 bases). The V gene lost 7 bases and the J gene lost 8 bases, with 20 bases spanning the gap. CDR3 length: 13 amino acids. Germline CDR1 and CDR2: SQVTM and ANQGSEA.

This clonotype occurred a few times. The CDR3 coding sequence is TGTGCCAGCAGTGAATCCTGGACAGGACGCGAAAAACTGTTTTTT. Amino acids: CASSESWTGREKLFF. J is TRBJ1-4 and V is TRBV25-1; 7 bases agree with TRBD1. The V and J ends lost 1 base and 8 bases, in that order; junction bases with no gene match: 7. Germline values: CDR1 MGHDK, CDR2 SYGVNS. The CDR3 is made up of 15 amino acids.

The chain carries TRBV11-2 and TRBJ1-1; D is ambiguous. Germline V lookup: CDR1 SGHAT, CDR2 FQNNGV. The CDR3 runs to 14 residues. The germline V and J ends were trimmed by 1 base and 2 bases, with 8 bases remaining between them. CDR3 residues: CASSLGAENTEAFF. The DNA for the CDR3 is TGTGCCAGCAGCTTAGGGGCGGAAAACACTGAAGCTTTCTTT.

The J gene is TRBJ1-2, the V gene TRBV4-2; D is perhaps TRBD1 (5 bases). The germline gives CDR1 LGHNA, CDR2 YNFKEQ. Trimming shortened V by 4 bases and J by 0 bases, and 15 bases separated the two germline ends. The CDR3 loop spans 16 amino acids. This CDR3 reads CASSRILQGANYGYTF. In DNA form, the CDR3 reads TGTGCCAGCAGCCGCATATTGCAGGGAGCTAACTATGGCTACACCTTC.

CDR3 protein: CSASDRDLQETQYF. The CDR3 region has the DNA TGCAGTGCGTCGGACAGGGACCTTCAAGAGACCCAGTACTTC. This chain connects TRBV20-1 to TRBJ2-5; 8 bases align to TRBD1. Germline CDR1 DFQATT, CDR2 SNEGSKA (reference sequence). With V trimmed by 6 bases and J by 2 bases, 8 bases remained unmatched. The CDR3 is 14 residues long.

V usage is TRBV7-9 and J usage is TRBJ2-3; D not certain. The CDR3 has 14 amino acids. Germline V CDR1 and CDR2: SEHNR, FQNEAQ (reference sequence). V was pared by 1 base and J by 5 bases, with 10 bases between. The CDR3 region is CASSLEVEVDTQYF. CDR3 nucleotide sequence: TGTGCCAGCAGCTTAGAAGTAGAGGTAGATACGCAGTATTTT.

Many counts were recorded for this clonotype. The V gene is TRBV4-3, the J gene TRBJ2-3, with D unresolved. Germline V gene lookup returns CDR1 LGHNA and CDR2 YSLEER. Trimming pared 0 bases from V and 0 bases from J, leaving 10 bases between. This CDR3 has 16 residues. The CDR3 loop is CASSQEGTYSTDTQYF. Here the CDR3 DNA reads TGCGCCAGCAGCCAAGAGGGTACCTATAGCACAGATACGCAGTATTTT.

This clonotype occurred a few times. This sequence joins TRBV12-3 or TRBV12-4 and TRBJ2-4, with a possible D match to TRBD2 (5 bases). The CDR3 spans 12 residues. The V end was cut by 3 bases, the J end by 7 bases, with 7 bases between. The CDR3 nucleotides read TGTGCCAGCAGTTTCTCGGGGAACATTCAGTACTTC. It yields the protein CASSFSGNIQYF.